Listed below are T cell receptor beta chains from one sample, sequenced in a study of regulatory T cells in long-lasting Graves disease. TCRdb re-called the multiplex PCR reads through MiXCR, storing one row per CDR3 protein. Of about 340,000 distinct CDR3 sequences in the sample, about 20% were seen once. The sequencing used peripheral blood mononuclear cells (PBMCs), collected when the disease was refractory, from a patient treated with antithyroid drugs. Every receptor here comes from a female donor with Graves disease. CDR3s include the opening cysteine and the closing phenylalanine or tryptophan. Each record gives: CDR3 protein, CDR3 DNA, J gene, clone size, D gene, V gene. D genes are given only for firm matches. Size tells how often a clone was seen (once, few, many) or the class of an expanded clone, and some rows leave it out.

CDR3 protein: CSASGSDNSPLHF
CDR3 DNA: TGCAGTGCTAGTGGTAGCGATAATTCACCCCTCCACTTT
J gene: TRBJ1-6
clone size: -
D gene: -
V gene: TRBV20-1

CDR3 protein: CASSYVSPGMNTEAFF
CDR3 DNA: TGTGCCAGCAGTTATGTAAGTCCGGGGATGAACACTGAAGCTTTCTTT
J gene: TRBJ1-1
clone size: many
D gene: -
V gene: TRBV6-2/TRBV6-3

CDR3 protein: CSAYSGREYEQYF
CDR3 DNA: TGCAGTGCTTATAGCGGGAGGGAATACGAGCAGTACTTC
J gene: TRBJ2-7
clone size: many
D gene: TRBD2
V gene: TRBV20-1

CDR3 protein: CASRRQATSNGYTF
CDR3 DNA: TGTGCCAGCAGAAGACAGGCCACCTCCAATGGCTACACCTTC
J gene: TRBJ1-2
clone size: many
D gene: -
V gene: TRBV6-1

CDR3 protein: CSAPGRGVYGYTF
CDR3 DNA: TGCAGTGCCCCCGGGAGAGGGGTCTATGGCTACACCTTC
J gene: TRBJ1-2
clone size: -
D gene: -
V gene: TRBV20-1

CDR3 protein: CATSERDGAQYF
CDR3 DNA: TGTGCCACCAGTGAGAGGGACGGAGCACAGTATTTT
J gene: TRBJ2-3
clone size: -
D gene: -
V gene: TRBV24-1

CDR3 protein: CASSHRRGWGMEGYTF
CDR3 DNA: TGTGCCAGCAGTCACCGCCGAGGGTGGGGGATGGAGGGCTACACCTTC
J gene: TRBJ1-2
clone size: many
D gene: -
V gene: TRBV12-3/TRBV12-4

CDR3 protein: CASSQDATHISYEQYF
CDR3 DNA: TGTGCCAGCAGCCAAGATGCTACTCACATTTCCTACGAGCAGTACTTC
J gene: TRBJ2-7
clone size: -
D gene: -
V gene: TRBV3-1

CDR3 protein: CASSRRDRASGELFF
CDR3 DNA: TGTGCCAGCAGTCGCAGGGACAGGGCCAGCGGGGAGCTGTTTTTT
J gene: TRBJ2-2
clone size: many
D gene: TRBD1
V gene: TRBV2

CDR3 protein: CASSQAGTSNSPLHF
CDR3 DNA: TGTGCCAGCAGCCAAGCCGGGACATCAAATTCACCCCTCCACTTT
J gene: TRBJ1-6
clone size: few
D gene: -
V gene: TRBV7-2

CDR3 protein: CAWSYSYGYTF
CDR3 DNA: TGTGCCTGGAGTTACAGCTATGGCTACACCTTC
J gene: TRBJ1-2
clone size: many
D gene: -
V gene: TRBV30

CDR3 protein: CASRAYRGLAGAGELFF
CDR3 DNA: TGTGCCAGCAGAGCATATAGAGGACTAGCAGGGGCCGGGGAGCTGTTTTTT
J gene: TRBJ2-2
clone size: -
D gene: TRBD2
V gene: TRBV6-1

CDR3 protein: CASSQGDAGSGNTIYF
CDR3 DNA: TGTGCCAGCAGCCAAGGAGATGCGGGCTCTGGAAACACCATATATTTT
J gene: TRBJ1-3
clone size: -
D gene: -
V gene: TRBV3-1

CDR3 protein: CASSFGLRNTEAFF
CDR3 DNA: TGTGCCAGCAGTTTCGGACTGAGGAACACTGAAGCTTTCTTT
J gene: TRBJ1-1
clone size: many
D gene: -
V gene: TRBV12-3/TRBV12-4